Listed below are T cell receptor beta chains from one sample, sequenced in a study of T-cell reconstitution after alpha-beta-depleted transplantation in children. TCRdb analysed the PCR reads with MiXCR anew, one entry per CDR3 protein. Found here are about 300,000 distinct CDR3 sequences, 10% of them singletons; the top ten hold approximately 7.6%. The sample in question was PBMCs, obtained before TCRalphabeta/CD19-depleted stem cell transplant. These receptors were obtained from a boy under two years old with acute myeloid leukemia, due to receive a stem cell transplant. The conserved cysteine and the conserved F or W are not part of the CDR3 here. Fields, in order: V gene, D gene, J gene, clone size, CDR3 protein. D genes are given only for firm matches. Some rows have no size entry. The others give once, few or many, or a class for an expanded clone.

>TRBV7-2|TRBD1|TRBJ2-5|many
ASSLRTGGETQY
>TRBV9|-|TRBJ2-1|few
ASSAPTWNEQF
>TRBV27|TRBD2|TRBJ2-1|many
ASSLAGGLIEQF
>TRBV6-5|TRBD2|TRBJ2-3|few
ASSYARPGLAGSTDTQY
>TRBV29-1|TRBD1|TRBJ2-2|many
SVVGQGVDTGELF
>TRBV10-2|-|TRBJ2-7|many
ASSDRFSSYEQY
>TRBV12-3/TRBV12-4|-|TRBJ1-1|many
ASSFLEMREAF
>TRBV28|TRBD2|TRBJ2-7|many
ASKPLFGAGVGRFPYEQY
>TRBV20-1|-|TRBJ2-1|many
SAEDEQANEQF
>TRBV24-1|TRBD1|TRBJ2-2|many
ATSDLPSTGHTGELF
>TRBV11-3|TRBD1|TRBJ1-2|-
ASSLMALGQGPYGYT
>TRBV10-3|-|TRBJ1-6|few
AISESETDNSPLH
>TRBV18|TRBD1|TRBJ2-7|few
ASSPGQGISYEQY
>TRBV14|-|TRBJ1-4|many
ASSQEGRIF
>TRBV24-1|TRBD1|TRBJ2-7|many
ATTCPGTVSYEQY
>TRBV6-1|TRBD2|TRBJ2-3|-
AGSPGGGPDTQY
>TRBV9|-|TRBJ2-1|many
ASSVPQSREQF
>TRBV19|-|TRBJ1-2|-
ASSSGAGIDGYT
>TRBV11-2|-|TRBJ2-7|many
ASSFLVPPYEQY
>TRBV7-3|-|TRBJ2-7|-
ASNLNRENEQY
>TRBV5-1|-|TRBJ1-1|many
ASSEGGRTDTEAF
>TRBV7-3|TRBD1|TRBJ2-7|-
ASSLNKRDRGLYEQY
>TRBV15|-|TRBJ2-7|many
ATSRDIAHSPRGYEQY
>TRBV27|TRBD1|TRBJ2-5|many
ASGRQGWEETQY
>TRBV28|-|TRBJ1-1|many
ASSFRGLNTEAF
>TRBV5-6|-|TRBJ1-6|few
ASSLFQGWSPLH
>TRBV27|-|TRBJ2-5|-
ASGPGPALETQY
>TRBV6-6|-|TRBJ1-1|-
ASSYVTEAF
>TRBV11-3|-|TRBJ2-2|few
ASSLIHEELF
>TRBV12-3/TRBV12-4|TRBD1|TRBJ2-5|-
ASSFSNHTFRDRGQETQY
>TRBV20-1|-|TRBJ1-2|many
SAREKGGYGYT
>TRBV6-5|-|TRBJ1-3|many
ASKLDRISGNTIY
>TRBV5-1|TRBD1|TRBJ1-6|few
ASSRRGQGENGNNSPLH
>TRBV25-1|TRBD1|TRBJ2-7|many
ASSVGQGYYEQY
>TRBV5-1|-|TRBJ1-1|-
ASSLRVENTEAF
>TRBV15|TRBD2|TRBJ2-1|many
ATAGTSSYNEQF
>TRBV7-2|TRBD1|TRBJ1-2|few
ASSLRGRGAVGYT
>TRBV20-1|-|TRBJ2-6|few
SASVALGGSGANVLT
>TRBV12-3/TRBV12-4|TRBD1|TRBJ1-2|many
ASSQNLYRGPYGYT
>TRBV7-3|TRBD1|TRBJ1-1|many
ASSPSGAPDRADTEAF
>TRBV6-2/TRBV6-3|TRBD2|TRBJ2-5|few
ASTGREGTQY
>TRBV29-1|TRBD1|TRBJ2-3|many
SAGQGAATDTQY
>TRBV29-1|-|TRBJ2-6|many
SARALSGANVLT